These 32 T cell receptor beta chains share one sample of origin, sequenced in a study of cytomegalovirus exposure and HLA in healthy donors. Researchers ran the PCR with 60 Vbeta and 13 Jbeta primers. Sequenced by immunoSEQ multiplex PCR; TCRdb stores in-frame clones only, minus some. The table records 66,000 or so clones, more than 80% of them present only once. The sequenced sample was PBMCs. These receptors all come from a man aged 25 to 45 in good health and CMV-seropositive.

CDR3 coding DNA: TGTGCCAGCAACCGGGACAGGCTCTCCTACGAGCAGTACTTC. It specifies CASNRDRLSYEQYF. The V and J genes are TRBV6-1 and TRBJ2-7, with 8 nucleotides matching TRBD1. Germline assignment: CDR1 MNHNS and CDR2 SASEGT. Trimming took 7 bases from V and 0 from J; bases not matched to a gene: 5. This CDR3 has 14 amino acids.

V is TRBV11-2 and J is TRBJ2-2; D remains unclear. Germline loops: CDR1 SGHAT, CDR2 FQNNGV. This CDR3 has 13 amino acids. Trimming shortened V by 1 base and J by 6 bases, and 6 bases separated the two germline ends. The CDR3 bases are TGTGCCAGCAGCTTAGGAGGTGCCGGGGAGCTGTTTTTT. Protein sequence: CASSLGGAGELFF.

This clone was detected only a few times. Written as DNA, the CDR3 is TGTGCCAGCAGCTTGCGGGACAACTACAATGAGCAGTTCTTC. Its protein product is CASSLRDNYNEQFF. V gene TRBV5-4 combines with J gene TRBJ2-1, with D tentatively TRBD1 (6 bases). The CDR3 has 14 residues. Germline values: CDR1 SGHNT, CDR2 YYREEE (reference sequence). Trimming took 1 base from V and 3 from J, leaving 8 bases between them.

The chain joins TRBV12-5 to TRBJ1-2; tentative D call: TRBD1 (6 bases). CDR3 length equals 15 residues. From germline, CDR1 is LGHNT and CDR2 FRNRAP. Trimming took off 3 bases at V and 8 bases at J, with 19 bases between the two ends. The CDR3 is CASGLETGYERGYTF. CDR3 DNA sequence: TGTGCTAGTGGTTTAGAAACAGGGTATGAGAGGGGCTACACCTTC.

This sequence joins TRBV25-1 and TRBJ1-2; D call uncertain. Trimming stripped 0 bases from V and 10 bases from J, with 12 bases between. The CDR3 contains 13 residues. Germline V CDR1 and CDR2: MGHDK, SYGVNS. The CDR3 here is CASSEYRDGDYTF. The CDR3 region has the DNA TGTGCCAGCAGTGAATATCGGGATGGGGACTACACCTTC.

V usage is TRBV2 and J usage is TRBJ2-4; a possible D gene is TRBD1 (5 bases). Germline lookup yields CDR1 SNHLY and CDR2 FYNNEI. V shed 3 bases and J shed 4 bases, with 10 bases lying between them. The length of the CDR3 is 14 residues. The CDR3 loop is CASSDDRIKNIQYF. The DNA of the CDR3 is TGTGCCAGCAGTGATGACAGAATTAAAAACATTCAGTACTTC.

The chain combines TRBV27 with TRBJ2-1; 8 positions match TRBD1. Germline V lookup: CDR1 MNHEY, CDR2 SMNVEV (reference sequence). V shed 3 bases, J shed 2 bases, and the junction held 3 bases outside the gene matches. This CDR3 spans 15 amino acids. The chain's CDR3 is CASSLDRATYNEQFF. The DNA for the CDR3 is TGTGCCAGCAGTTTGGACAGGGCGACCTACAATGAGCAGTTCTTC.

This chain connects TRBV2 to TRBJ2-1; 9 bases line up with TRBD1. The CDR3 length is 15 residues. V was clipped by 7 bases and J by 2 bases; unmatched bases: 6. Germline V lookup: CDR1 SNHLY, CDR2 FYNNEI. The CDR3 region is CASKTGGLAYNEQFF. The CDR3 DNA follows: TGTGCCAGCAAAACAGGGGGCCTTGCCTACAATGAGCAGTTCTTC.

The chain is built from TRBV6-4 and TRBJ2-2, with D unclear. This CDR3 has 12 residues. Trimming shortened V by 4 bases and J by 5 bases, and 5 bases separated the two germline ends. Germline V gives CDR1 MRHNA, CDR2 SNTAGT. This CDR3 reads CASSALTGELFF. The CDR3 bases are TGTGCCAGCAGTGCTTTAACCGGGGAGCTGTTTTTT.

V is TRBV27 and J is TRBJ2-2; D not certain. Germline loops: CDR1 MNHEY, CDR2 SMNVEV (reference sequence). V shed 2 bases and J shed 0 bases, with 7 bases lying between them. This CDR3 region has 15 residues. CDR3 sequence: CASSLRPTNTGELFF. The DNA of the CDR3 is TGTGCCAGCAGTTTACGTCCTACGAACACCGGGGAGCTGTTTTTT.

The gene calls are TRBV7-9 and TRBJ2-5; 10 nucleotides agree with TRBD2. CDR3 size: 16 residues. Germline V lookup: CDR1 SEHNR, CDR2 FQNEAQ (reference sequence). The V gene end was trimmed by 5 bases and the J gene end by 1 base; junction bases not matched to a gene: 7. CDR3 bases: TGTGCCAGCAGCCGACTAGCGGGCTTAGTCCAAGAGACCCAGTACTTC. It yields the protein CASSRLAGLVQETQYF. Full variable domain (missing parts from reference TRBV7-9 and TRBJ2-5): DTGVSQNPRHKITKRGQNVTFRCDPISEHNRLYWYRQTLGQGPEFLTYFQNEAQLEKSRLLSDRFSAERPKGSFSTLEIQRTEQGDSAMYLCASSRLAGLVQETQYFGPGTRLLVL.

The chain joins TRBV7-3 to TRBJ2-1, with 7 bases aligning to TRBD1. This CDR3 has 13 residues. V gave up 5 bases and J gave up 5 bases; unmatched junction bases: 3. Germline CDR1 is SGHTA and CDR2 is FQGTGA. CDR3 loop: CASSPDRDNEQFF. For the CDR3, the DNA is TGTGCCAGCAGCCCAGACAGGGACAATGAGCAGTTCTTC.

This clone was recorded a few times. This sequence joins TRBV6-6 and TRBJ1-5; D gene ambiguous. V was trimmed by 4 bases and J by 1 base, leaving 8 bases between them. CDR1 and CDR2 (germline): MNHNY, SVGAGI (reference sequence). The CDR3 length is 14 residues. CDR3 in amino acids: CASSLKESNQPQHF. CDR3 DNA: TGTGCCAGCAGTTTGAAGGAGAGCAATCAGCCCCAGCATTTT.

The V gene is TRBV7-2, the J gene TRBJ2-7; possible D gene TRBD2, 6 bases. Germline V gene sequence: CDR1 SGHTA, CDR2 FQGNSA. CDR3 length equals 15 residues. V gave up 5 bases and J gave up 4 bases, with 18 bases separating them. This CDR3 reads CASSAGDLAFYEQYF. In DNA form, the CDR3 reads TGTGCCAGCAGCGCCGGGGACTTAGCATTTTACGAGCAGTACTTC. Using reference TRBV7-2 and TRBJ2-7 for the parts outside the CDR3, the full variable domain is GAGVSQSPSNKVTEKGKDVELRCDPISGHTALYWYRQSLGQGLEFLIYFQGNSAPDKSGLPSDRFSAERTGGSVSTLTIQRTQQEDSAVYLCASSAGDLAFYEQYFGPGTRLTVT.

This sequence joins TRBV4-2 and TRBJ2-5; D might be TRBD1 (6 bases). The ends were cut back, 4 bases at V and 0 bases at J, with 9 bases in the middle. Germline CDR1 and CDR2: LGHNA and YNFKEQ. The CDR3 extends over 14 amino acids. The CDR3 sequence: CASSLGADQETQYF. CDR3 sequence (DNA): TGTGCCAGCAGCCTGGGGGCAGACCAAGAGACCCAGTACTTC.

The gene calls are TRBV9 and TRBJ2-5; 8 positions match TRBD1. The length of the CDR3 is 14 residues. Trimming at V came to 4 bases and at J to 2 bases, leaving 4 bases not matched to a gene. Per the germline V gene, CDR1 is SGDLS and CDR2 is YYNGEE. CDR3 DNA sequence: TGTGCCAGCAGCCCCGGGGACAGGCAAGAGACCCAGTACTTC. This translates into CASSPGDRQETQYF.

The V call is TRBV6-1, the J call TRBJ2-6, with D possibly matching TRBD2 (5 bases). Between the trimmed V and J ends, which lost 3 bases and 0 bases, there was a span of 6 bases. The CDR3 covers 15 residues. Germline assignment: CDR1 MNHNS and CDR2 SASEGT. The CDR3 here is CASSEEDSGANVLTF. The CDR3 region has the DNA TGTGCCAGCAGTGAGGAGGACTCTGGGGCCAACGTCCTGACTTTC.

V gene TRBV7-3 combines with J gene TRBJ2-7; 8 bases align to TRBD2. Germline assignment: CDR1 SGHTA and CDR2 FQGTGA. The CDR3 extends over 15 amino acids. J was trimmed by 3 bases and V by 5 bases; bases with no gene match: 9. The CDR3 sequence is CASSPGVAGFYEQYF. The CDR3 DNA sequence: TGTGCCAGCAGCCCGGGGGTAGCGGGATTCTACGAGCAGTACTTC.

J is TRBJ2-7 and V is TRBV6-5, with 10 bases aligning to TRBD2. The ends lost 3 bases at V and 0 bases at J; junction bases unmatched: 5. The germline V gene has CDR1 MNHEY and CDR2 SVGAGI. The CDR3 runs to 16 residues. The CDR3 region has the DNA TGTGCCAGCAGTTATCAAAGGACTAGCGGCTCCTACGAGCAGTACTTC. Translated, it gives CASSYQRTSGSYEQYF.

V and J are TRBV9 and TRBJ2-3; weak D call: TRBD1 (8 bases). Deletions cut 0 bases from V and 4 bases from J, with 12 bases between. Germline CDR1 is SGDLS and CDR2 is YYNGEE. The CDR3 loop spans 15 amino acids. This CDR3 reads CASSVVTGGADTQYF. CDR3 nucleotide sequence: TGTGCCAGCAGCGTAGTCACAGGGGGGGCAGATACGCAGTATTTT.

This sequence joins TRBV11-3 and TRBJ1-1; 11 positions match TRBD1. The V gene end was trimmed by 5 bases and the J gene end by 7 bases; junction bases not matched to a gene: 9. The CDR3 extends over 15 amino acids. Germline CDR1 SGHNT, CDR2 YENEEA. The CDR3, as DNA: TGTGCCAGCAGCGCTCCGGGACAGGGGGGCAATGAAGCTTTCTTT. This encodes CASSAPGQGGNEAFF.

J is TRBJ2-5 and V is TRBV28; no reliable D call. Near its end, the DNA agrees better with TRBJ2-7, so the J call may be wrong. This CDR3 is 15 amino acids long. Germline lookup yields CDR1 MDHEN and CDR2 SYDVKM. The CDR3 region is CASSPPGVQLREQYF. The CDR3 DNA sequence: TGTGCCAGCAGTCCCCCTGGTGTTCAACTCCGCGAGCAGTACTTC.

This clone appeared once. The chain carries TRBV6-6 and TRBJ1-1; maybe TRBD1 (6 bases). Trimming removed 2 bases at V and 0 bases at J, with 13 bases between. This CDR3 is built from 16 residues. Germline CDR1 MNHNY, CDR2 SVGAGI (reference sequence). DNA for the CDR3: TGTGCCAGCAGTTACCCCAGAGGGGGAATGAACACTGAAGCTTTCTTT. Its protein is CASSYPRGGMNTEAFF.

The CDR3 DNA reads as TGTGCCAGCAGCTTGGTCGGCTTGACTACGACACCCGAGACCCAGTACTTC. This gives the protein CASSLVGLTTTPETQYF. The J gene is TRBJ2-5, the V gene TRBV5-4, with D perhaps TRBD2 (5 bases). This CDR3 is built from 17 residues. Germline values: CDR1 SGHNT, CDR2 YYREEE (reference sequence). Trimming pared 0 bases from V and 5 bases from J, leaving 20 bases between.

The CDR3, as DNA: TGTGCCAGCAGCTTAAGGGGGTCGGGGACAGATACGCAGTATTTT. Translating gives CASSLRGSGTDTQYF. The gene calls are TRBV7-9 and TRBJ2-3, with D maybe TRBD1 (6 bases). The V end was cut by 2 bases, the J end by 3 bases, with 12 bases between. In germline, CDR1 is SEHNR, CDR2 FQNEAQ (reference sequence). This CDR3 has 15 residues.

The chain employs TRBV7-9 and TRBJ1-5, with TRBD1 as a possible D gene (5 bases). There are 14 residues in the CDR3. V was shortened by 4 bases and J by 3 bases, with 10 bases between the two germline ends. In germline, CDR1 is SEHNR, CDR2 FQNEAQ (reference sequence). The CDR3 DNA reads TGTGCCAGCAGCTCCGGACAAAACAATCAGCCCCAGCATTTT. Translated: CASSSGQNNQPQHF.

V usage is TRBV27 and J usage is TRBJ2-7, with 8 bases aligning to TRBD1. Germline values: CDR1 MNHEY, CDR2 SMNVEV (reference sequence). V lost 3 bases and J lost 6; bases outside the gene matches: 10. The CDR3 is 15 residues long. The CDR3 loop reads CASSFSRGTGREQYF. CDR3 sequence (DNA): TGTGCCAGCAGTTTTAGTCGGGGGACAGGACGCGAGCAGTACTTC.

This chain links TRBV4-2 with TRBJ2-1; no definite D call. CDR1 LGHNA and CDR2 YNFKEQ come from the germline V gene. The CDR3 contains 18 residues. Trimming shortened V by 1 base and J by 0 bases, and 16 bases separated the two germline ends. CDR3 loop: CASSQGARPSTSYNEQFF. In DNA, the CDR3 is TGTGCCAGCAGCCAAGGGGCCCGGCCTTCTACCTCCTACAATGAGCAGTTCTTC.

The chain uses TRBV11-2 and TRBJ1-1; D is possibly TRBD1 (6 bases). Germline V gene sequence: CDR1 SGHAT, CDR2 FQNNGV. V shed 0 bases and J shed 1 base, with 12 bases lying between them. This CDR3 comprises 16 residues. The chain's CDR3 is CASSLEWGQKNTEAFF. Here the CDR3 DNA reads TGTGCCAGCAGCTTAGAATGGGGGCAAAAGAACACTGAAGCTTTCTTT.

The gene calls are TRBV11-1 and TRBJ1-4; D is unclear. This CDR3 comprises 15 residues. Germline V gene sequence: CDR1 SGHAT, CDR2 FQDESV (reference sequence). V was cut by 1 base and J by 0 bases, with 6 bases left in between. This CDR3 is CASSLEPATNEKLFF. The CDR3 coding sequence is TGTGCCAGCAGCTTAGAACCGGCAACTAATGAAAAACTGTTTTTT.

This CDR3 reads CASSPRGEGQPQHF. For the CDR3, the DNA is TGTGCCAGCAGTCCCCGAGGGGAGGGTCAGCCCCAGCATTTT. V and J are TRBV6-5 and TRBJ1-5; D might be TRBD1 (5 bases). This CDR3 is built from 14 residues. Germline assignment: CDR1 MNHEY and CDR2 SVGAGI. V gave up 5 bases and J gave up 6 bases, with 14 bases separating them.

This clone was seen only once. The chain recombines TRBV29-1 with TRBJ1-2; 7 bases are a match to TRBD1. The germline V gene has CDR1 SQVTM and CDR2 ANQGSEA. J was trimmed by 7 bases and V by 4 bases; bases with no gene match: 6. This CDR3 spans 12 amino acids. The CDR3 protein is CSVAYRGIGYTF. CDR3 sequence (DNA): TGCAGCGTTGCCTACAGGGGAATTGGCTACACCTTC.